The table lists the clone carrying this T cell receptor (beta chain) with a count of one. These data come from a study of technical replicates of blood from a few donors. The CDR3 length is 12 residues. CDR1 is MRHNA, CDR2 SNTAGT, per germline. Trimming took off 0 bases at V and 13 bases at J, with 9 bases between the two ends. The table came from immunoSEQ multiplex PCR; TCRdb's copy has only in-frame clones and leaves some out. The sample shows 75,000 to 90,000 clones, around 93% of them seen only once. Sequencing was performed on T cells isolated from PBMCs. This chain connects TRBV6-4 to TRBJ2-2; no reliable D call. The TCR originated in a human donor in good health. The CDR3 region is CASSDSEFALFF. In DNA, the CDR3 is TGTGCCAGCAGTGACTCTGAGTTTGCGCTGTTTTTT.